This TCR beta chain stems from a study of post-analysis software for immune sequencing data. Study-wide context: Relapsing-remitting, secondary progressive and progressive-relapsing multiple sclerosis courses were included.

V was clipped by 6 bases and J by 7 bases, with 21 bases between them. Looked up from germline, CDR1 is MNHEY and CDR2 is SMNVEV (reference sequence). This CDR3 has 15 amino acids. Study-wide results and limits: Relative to controls, patients with multiple sclerosis showed significantly lower normalized Chao1 diversity. Patients had higher frequencies than controls of five or six TRBV segments, including TRBV5-6, TRBV5-1 and TRBV20-1. F measure grouped same-batch samples tightly together.

Each TCR beta cDNA library carried unique molecular identifiers. With about 0.95 to 10 million T cells as the source, 540,000 or so cDNA molecules resulted. TCRdb recomputed calls from the PCR reads with MiXCR, one row per CDR3 protein. In the table there are hundreds of thousands of distinct CDR3 sequences, roughly 27% of which are singletons. As to this clonotype: Its antigen remains unidentified.

The sequencing input was blood. The V call is TRBV27, the J call TRBJ1-1; perhaps TRBD1 as D (6 bases). This clonotype was sampled from a girl aged 10 to 17 with multiple sclerosis. In nucleotides, the CDR3 is TGTGCCAGCAGCTCCACCTCTCACAGGGTAGATGAAGCTTTCTTT. Translating it yields CASSSTSHRVDEAFF.